This T cell receptor (beta chain) was sequenced for a study of T cell responses to AZD1222 COVID-19 vaccine. The data were produced by immunoSEQ multiplex PCR, yet TCRdb's version contains in-frame clones alone and is incomplete. The repertoire includes around 100,000 clones, roughly 89% of them detected once, and around 45% sits in the top ten. Trimming took off 1 base at V and 1 base at J, with 11 bases between the two ends. From germline, CDR1 is LGHNA and CDR2 YNFKEQ. The CDR3 loop spans 15 amino acids. The sequence came from an adult in good health. The chain carries TRBV4-2 and TRBJ2-7; D is possibly TRBD1 (6 bases). The material was peripheral blood, obtained on day 0 of AZD1222 vaccination. The CDR3 reads CASSQVATGSYEQYF. The CDR3 bases are TGTGCCAGCAGCCAAGTAGCGACAGGATCCTACGAGCAGTACTTC.